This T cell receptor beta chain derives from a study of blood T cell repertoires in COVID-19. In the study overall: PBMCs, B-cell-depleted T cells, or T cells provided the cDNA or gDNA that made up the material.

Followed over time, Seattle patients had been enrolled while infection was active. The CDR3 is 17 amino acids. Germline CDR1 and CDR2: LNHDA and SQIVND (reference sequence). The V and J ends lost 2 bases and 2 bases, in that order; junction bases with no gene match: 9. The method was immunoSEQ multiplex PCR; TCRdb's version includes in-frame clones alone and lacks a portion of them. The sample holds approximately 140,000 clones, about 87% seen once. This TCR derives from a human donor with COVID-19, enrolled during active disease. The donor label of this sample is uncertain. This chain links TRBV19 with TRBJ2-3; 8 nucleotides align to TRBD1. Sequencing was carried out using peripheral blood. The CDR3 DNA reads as TGTGCCAGTAGTATACGAACCACAGGGGGTCCCACAGATACGCAGTATTTT. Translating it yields CASSIRTTGGPTDTQYF.